This T cell receptor (beta chain) is drawn from a study of T-cell reconstitution after alpha-beta-depleted transplantation in children. During its preparation, the TCRbeta library received unique molecular identifiers. TCRdb fed the PCR reads into MiXCR, producing one record per CDR3 protein. Of almost 600,000 distinct CDR3 sequences listed, over 20% are singletons. This clonotype was detected only a few times. Its antigen is still unknown. This CDR3 is built from 16 residues. V lost 6 bases to trimming and J lost 7 bases, with 23 bases between them. Germline CDR1 is SGHRS and CDR2 is YFSETQ. Study conclusions and caveats: Alpha-beta T cells present about two months after transplant were reported to originate from several hundred expanded graft clones. Day-60 TCRbeta diversity that was high in some patients was derived from surviving recipient T cells and thymic progenitors. Hyperexpanded clones declined; after one year, newly produced T cells mostly supplied diversity.

The chain recombines TRBV5-1 with TRBJ2-1; the D gene is possibly TRBD1 (6 bases). This specimen was PBMCs, taken before TCRalphabeta/CD19-depleted stem cell transplant. The origin of this receptor is a boy under three years old with Wiskott-Aldrich syndrome, due to receive a stem cell transplant. This chain's CDR3 is CASKQGTGNFWNEQFF. Written as DNA, the CDR3 is TGCGCCAGCAAACAAGGAACAGGGAACTTTTGGAATGAGCAGTTCTTC. Full variable domain (rest looked up from reference TRBV5-1 and TRBJ2-1): KAGVTQTPRYLIKTRGQQVTLSCSPISGHRSVSWYQQTPGQGLQFLFEYFSETQRNKGNFPGRFSGRQFSNSRSEMNVSTLELGDSALYLCASKQGTGNFWNEQFFGPGTRLTVL.